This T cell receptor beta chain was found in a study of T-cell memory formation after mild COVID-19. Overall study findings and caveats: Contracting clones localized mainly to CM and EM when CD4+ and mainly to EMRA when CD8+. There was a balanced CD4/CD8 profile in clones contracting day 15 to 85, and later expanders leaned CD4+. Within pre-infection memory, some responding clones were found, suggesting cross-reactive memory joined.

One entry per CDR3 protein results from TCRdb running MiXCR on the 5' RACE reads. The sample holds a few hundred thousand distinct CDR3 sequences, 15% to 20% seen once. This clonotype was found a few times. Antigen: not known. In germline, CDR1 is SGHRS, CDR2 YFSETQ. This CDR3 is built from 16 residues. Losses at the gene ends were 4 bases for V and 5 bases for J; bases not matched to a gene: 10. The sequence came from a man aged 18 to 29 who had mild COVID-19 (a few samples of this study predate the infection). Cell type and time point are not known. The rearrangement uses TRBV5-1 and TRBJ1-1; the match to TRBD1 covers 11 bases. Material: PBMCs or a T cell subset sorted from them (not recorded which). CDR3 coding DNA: TGCGCCAGCAGCACGCGGACAGGGGGCGTCGATACTGAAGCTTTCTTT. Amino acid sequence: CASSTRTGGVDTEAFF. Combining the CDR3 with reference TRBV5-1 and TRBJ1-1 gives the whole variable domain KAGVTQTPRYLIKTRGQQVTLSCSPISGHRSVSWYQQTPGQGLQFLFEYFSETQRNKGNFPGRFSGRQFSNSRSEMNVSTLELGDSALYLCASSTRTGGVDTEAFFGQGTRLTVV.